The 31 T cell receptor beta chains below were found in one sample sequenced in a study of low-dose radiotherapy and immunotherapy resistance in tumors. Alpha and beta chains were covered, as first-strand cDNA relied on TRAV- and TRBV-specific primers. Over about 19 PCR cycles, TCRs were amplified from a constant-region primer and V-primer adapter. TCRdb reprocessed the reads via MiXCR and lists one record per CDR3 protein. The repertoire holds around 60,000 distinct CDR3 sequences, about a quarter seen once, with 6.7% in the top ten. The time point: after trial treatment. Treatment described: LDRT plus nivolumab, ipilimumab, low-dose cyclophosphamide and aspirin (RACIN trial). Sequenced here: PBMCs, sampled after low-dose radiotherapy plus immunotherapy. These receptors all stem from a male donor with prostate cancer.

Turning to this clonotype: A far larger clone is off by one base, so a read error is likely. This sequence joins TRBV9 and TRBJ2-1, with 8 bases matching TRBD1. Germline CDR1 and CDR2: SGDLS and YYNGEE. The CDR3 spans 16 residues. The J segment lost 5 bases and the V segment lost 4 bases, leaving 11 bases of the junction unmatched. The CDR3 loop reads CASSQEYRGENNEQFF. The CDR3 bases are TGTGCCAGCAGCCAAGAGTACAGGGGGGAAAACAATGAGCAGTTCTTC. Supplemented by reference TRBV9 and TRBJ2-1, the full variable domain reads DSGVTQTPKHLITATGQRVTLRCSPRSGDLSVYWYQQSLDQGLQFLIQYYNGEERAKGNILERFSAQQFPDLHSELNLSSLELGDSALYFCASSQEYRGENNEQFFGPGTRLTVL.

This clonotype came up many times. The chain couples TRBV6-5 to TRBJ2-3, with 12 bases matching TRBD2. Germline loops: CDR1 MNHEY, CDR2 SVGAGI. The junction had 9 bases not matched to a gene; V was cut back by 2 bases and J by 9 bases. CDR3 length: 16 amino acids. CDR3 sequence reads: CASSYRPSGGAGTQYF. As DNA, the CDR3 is TGTGCCAGCAGTTACAGGCCTAGCGGGGGGGCAGGCACGCAGTATTTT.

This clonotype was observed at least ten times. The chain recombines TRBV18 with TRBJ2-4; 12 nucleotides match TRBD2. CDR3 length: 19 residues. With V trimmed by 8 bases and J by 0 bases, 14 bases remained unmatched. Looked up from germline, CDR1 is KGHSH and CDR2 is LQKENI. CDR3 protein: CASPTRLAGATLAKNIQYF. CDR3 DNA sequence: TGTGCCAGCCCAACAAGACTAGCGGGAGCTACTCTAGCCAAAAACATTCAGTACTTC.

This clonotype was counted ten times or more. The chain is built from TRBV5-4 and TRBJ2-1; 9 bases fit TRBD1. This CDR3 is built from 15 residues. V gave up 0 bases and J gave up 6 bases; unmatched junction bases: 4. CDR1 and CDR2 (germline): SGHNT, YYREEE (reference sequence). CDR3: CASSLGQGDLNEQFF. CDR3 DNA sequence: TGTGCCAGCAGCTTGGGACAGGGGGATCTCAATGAGCAGTTCTTC. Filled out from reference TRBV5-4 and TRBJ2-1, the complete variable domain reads ETGVTQSPTHLIKTRGQQVTLRCSSQSGHNTVSWYQQALGQGPQFIFQYYREEENGRGNFPPRFSGLQFPNYSSELNVNALELDDSALYLCASSLGQGDLNEQFFGPGTRLTVL.

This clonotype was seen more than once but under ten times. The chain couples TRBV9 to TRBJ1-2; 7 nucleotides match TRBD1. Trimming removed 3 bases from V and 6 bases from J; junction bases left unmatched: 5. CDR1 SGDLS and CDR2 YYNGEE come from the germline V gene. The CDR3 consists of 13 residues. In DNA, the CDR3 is TGTGCCAGCAGCGCAGGACAGGTCGATGGCTACACCTTC. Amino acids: CASSAGQVDGYTF. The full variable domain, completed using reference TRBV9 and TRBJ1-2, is DSGVTQTPKHLITATGQRVTLRCSPRSGDLSVYWYQQSLDQGLQFLIQYYNGEERAKGNILERFSAQQFPDLHSELNLSSLELGDSALYFCASSAGQVDGYTFGSGTRLTVV.

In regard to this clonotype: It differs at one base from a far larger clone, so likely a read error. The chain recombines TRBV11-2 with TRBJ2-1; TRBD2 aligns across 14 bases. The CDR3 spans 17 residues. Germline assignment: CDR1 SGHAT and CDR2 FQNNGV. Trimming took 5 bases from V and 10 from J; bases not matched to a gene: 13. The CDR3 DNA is TGTGCCAGCAGCGGACTAGCGGGAGGAAAGAAGGACTACGAGCAGTTCTTC. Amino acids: CASSGLAGGKKDYEQFF.

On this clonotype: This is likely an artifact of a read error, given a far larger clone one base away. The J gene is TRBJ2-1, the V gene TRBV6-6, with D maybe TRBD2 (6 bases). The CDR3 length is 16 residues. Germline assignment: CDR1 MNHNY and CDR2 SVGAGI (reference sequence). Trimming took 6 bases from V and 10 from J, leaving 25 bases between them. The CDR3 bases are TGTGCCAGCAGCCCGGACAAGGGAGGAGTCTCCTACGAGCAGTTCTTC. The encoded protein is CASSPDKGGVSYEQFF.

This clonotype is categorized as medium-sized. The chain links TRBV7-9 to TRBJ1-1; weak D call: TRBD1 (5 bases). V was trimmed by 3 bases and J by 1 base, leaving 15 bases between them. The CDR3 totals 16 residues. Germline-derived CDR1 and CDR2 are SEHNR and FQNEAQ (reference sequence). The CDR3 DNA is TGTGCCAGCAGCTTCCGCGCGGGACTGAAGAACACTGAAGCTTTCTTT. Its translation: CASSFRAGLKNTEAFF.

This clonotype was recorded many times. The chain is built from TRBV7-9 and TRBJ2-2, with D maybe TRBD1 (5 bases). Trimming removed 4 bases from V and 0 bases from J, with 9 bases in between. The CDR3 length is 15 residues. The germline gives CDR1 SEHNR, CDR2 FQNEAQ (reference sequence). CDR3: CASSYADTNTGELFF. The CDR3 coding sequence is TGTGCCAGCAGCTACGCGGACACGAACACCGGGGAGCTGTTTTTT.

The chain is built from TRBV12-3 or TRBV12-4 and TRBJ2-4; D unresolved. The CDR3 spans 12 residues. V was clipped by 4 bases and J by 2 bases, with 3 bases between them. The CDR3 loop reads CASSSTKNIQYF. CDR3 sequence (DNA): TGTGCCAGCAGTTCGACCAAAAACATTCAGTACTTC.

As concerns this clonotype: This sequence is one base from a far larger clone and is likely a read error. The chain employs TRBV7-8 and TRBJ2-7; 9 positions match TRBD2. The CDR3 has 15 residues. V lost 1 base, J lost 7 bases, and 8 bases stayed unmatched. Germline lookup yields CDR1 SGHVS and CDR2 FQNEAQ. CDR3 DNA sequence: TGTGCCAGCAGCTTAGGATGGGCGGGAGGGAATGAGCAGTACTTC. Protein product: CASSLGWAGGNEQYF.

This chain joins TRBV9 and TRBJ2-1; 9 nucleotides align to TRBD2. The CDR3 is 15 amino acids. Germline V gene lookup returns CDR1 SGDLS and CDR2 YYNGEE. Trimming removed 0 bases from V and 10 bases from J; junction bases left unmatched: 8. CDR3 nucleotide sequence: TGTGCCAGCAGCGTAGAGGCGGGGGGGCCTGGAGAGCAGTTCTTC. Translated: CASSVEAGGPGEQFF.

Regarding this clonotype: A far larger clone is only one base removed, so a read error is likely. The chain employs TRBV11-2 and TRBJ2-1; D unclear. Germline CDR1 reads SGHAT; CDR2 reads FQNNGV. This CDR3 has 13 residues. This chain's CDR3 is CASSQQHPNEPFF. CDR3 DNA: TGCGCCAGCAGCCAACAGCACCCCAATGAGCCGTTCTTC.

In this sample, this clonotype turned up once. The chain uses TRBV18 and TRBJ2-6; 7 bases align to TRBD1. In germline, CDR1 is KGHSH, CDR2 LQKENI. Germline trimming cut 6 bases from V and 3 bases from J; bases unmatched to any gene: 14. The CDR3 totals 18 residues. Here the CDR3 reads CASSLGSLTGSGANVLTF. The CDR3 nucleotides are TGTGCCAGCTCCCTTGGGAGCCTGACAGGGAGTGGGGCCAACGTCCTGACTTTC. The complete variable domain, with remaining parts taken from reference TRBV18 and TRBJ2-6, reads NAGVMQNPRHLVRRRGQEARLRCSPMKGHSHVYWYRQLPEEGLKFMVYLQKENIIDESGMPKERFSAEFPKEGPSILRIQQVVRGDSAAYFCASSLGSLTGSGANVLTFGAGSRLTVL.

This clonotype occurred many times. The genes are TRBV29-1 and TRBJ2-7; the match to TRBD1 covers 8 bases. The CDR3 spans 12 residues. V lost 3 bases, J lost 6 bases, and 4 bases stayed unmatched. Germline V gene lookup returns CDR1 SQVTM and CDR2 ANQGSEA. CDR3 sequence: CSVDRTGSEQYF. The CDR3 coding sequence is TGCAGCGTTGACAGGACAGGGTCCGAGCAGTACTTC.

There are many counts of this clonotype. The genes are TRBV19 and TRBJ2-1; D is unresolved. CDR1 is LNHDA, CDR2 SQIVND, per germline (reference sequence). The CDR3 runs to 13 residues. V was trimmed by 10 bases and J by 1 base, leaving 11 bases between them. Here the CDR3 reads CATGRVSYNEQFF. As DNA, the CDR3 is TGTGCCACAGGAAGGGTGTCCTACAATGAGCAGTTCTTC.

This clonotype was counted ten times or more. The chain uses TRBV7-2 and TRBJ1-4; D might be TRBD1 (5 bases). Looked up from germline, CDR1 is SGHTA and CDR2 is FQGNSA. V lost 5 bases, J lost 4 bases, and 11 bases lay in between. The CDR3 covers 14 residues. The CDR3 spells CASSIRGGNEKLFF. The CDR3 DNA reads TGTGCCAGCAGCATACGGGGGGGTAATGAAAAACTGTTTTTT. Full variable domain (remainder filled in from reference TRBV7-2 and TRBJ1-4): GAGVSQSPSNKVTEKGKDVELRCDPISGHTALYWYRQSLGQGLEFLIYFQGNSAPDKSGLPSDRFSAERTGGSVSTLTIQRTQQEDSAVYLCASSIRGGNEKLFFGSGTQLSVL.

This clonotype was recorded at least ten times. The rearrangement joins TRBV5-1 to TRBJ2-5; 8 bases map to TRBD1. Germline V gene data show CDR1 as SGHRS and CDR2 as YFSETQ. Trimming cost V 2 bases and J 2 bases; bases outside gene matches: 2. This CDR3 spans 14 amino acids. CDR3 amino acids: CASSFGTGQETQYF. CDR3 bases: TGCGCCAGCAGCTTTGGGACAGGTCAAGAGACCCAGTACTTC. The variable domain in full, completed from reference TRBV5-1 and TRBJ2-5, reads KAGVTQTPRYLIKTRGQQVTLSCSPISGHRSVSWYQQTPGQGLQFLFEYFSETQRNKGNFPGRFSGRQFSNSRSEMNVSTLELGDSALYLCASSFGTGQETQYFGPGTRLLVL.

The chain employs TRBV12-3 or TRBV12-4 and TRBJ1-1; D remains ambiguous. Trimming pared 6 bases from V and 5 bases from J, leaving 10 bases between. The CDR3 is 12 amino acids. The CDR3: CASRLGWTEAFF. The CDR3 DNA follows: TGTGCCAGCAGATTGGGGTGGACTGAAGCTTTCTTT.

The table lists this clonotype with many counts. CDR3 amino acids: CATSRDAIPDYGYTF. As DNA, the CDR3 is TGTGCCACCAGCAGAGATGCGATTCCCGACTATGGCTACACCTTC. This chain links TRBV15 with TRBJ1-2; D uncertain. The germline CDR1 and CDR2 sequences are LNHNV and YYDKDF (reference sequence). V was clipped by 0 bases and J by 3 bases, with 11 bases between them. This CDR3 comprises 15 residues.

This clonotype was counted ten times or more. In DNA form, the CDR3 reads TGTGCCAGCAGCTTGTCCTCCGGGACAGGTTCCTACGAGCAGTACTTC. Translated, it gives CASSLSSGTGSYEQYF. This chain connects TRBV11-2 to TRBJ2-7; TRBD1 aligns across 8 bases. The CDR3 totals 16 residues. Germline lookup yields CDR1 SGHAT and CDR2 FQNNGV. V shed 3 bases and J 1 base; nucleotides not matched to a gene: 8.

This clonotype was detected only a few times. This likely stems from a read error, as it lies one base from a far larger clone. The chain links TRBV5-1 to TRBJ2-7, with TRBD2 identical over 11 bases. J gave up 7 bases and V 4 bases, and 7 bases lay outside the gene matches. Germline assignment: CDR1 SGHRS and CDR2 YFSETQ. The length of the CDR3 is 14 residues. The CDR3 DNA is TGCGCCAGCAGCCCCCTAGCGGGAGGCGATGAGCAGTACTTC. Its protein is CASSPLAGGDEQYF.

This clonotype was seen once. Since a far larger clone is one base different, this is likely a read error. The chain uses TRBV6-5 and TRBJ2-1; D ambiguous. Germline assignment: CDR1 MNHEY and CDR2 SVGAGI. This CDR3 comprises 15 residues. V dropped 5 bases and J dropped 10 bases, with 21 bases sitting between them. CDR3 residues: CASSRASSVSYEQFF. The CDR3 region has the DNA TGTGCCAGCAGTCGGGCCTCCTCGGTCTCCTACGAGCAGTTCTTC.

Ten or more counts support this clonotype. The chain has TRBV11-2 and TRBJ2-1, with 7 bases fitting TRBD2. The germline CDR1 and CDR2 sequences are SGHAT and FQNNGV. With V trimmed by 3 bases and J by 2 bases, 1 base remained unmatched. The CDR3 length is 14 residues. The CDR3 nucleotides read TGTGCCAGCAGCTTCGCGGGAGCCTACAATGAGCAGTTCTTC. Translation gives CASSFAGAYNEQFF.

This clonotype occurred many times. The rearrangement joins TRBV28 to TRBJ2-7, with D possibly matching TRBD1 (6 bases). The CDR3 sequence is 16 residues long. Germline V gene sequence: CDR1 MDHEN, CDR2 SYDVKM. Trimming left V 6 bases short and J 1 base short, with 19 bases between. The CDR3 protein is CASSYTLTGQSYEQYF. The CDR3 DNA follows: TGTGCCAGCAGCTATACACTGACAGGCCAGTCCTACGAGCAGTACTTC.

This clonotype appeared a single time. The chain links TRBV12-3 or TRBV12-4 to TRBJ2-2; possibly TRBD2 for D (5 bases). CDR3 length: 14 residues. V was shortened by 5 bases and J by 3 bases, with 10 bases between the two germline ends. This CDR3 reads CASSPRRDTGELFF. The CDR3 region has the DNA TGTGCCAGCAGTCCTCGGCGGGACACCGGGGAGCTGTTTTTT.

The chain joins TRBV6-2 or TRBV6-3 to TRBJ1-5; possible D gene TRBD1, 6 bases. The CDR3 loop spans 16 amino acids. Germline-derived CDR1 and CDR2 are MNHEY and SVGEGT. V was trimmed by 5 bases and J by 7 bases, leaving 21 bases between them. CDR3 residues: CASSGGGGGWNQPQHF. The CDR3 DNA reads TGTGCCAGCAGTGGGGGGGGAGGGGGGTGGAACCAGCCCCAGCATTTT.

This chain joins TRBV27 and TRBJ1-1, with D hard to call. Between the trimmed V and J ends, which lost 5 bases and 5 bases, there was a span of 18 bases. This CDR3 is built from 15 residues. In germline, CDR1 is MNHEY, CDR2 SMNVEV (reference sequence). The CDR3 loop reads CASSPPLMLGTEAFF. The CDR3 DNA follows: TGTGCCAGCAGTCCACCGCTTATGCTGGGGACTGAAGCTTTCTTT.

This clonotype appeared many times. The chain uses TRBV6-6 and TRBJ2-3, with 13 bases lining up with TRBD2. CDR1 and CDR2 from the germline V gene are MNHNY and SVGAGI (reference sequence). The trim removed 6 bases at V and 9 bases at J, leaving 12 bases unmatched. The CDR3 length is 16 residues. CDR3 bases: TGTGCCAGCAGCGGACTAGCGGGAGAGGGGGGGTCGACGCAGTATTTT. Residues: CASSGLAGEGGSTQYF.

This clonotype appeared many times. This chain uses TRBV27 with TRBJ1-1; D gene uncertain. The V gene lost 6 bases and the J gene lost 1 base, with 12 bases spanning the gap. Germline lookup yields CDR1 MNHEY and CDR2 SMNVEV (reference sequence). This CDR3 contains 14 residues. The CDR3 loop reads CASSPIPENTEAFF. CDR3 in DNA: TGTGCCAGCAGCCCCATCCCAGAGAACACTGAAGCTTTCTTT.

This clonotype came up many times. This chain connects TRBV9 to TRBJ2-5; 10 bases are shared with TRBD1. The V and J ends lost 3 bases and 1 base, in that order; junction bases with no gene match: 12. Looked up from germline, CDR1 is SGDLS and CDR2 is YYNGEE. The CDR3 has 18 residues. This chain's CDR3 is CASSETGGGPGGQETQYF. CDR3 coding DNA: TGTGCCAGCAGCGAGACAGGGGGCGGACCAGGGGGCCAAGAGACCCAGTACTTC.